The text below deals with one TCR beta chain. The assay was immunoSEQ multiplex PCR, and TCRdb's table has in-frame clones only and misses some. Here the sample spans under 400,000 clones, around 87% being singletons. The data derive from a study of blood T cell repertoires in COVID-19. The source is a woman in her 30s with COVID-19, enrolled during active disease. The material sequenced was peripheral blood.

In nucleotides, the CDR3 is TGTGCCAGCAGCCAAGGAGTAGGACTAGCGAACTACAATGAGCAGTTCTTC. Translating it yields CASSQGVGLANYNEQFF. V usage is TRBV3-1 (or the pseudogene TRBV3-2) and J usage is TRBJ2-1; 9 bases align to TRBD2. V was pared by 1 base and J by 3 bases, with 7 bases of the junction left unmatched. The CDR3 is 17 amino acids. Germline V gives CDR1 LGHDT, CDR2 YNNKEL (reference sequence).